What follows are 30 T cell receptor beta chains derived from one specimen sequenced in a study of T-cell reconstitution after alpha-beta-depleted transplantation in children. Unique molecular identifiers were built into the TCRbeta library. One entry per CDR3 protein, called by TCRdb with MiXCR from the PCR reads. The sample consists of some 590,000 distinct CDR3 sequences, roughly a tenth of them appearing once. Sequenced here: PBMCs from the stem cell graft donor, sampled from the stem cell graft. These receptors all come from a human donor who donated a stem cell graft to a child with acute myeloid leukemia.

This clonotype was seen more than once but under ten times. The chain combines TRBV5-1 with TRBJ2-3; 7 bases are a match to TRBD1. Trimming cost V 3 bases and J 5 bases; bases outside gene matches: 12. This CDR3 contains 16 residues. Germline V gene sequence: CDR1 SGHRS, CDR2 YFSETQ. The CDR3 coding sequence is TGCGCCAGCAGCTCCGGTGCAGGGGGTCCTGGAGATACGCAGTATTTT. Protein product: CASSSGAGGPGDTQYF.

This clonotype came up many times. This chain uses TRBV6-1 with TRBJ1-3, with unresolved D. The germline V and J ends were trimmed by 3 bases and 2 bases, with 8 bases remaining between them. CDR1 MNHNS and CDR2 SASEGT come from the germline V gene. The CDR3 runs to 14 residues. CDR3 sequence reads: CASSESGTGNTIYF. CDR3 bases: TGTGCCAGCAGTGAGTCAGGTACTGGAAACACCATATATTTT.

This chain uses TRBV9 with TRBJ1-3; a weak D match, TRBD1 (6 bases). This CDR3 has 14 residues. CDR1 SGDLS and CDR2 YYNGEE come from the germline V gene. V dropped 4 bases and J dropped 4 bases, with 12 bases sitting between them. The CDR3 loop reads CASSLTGLGNTIYF. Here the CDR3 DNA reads TGTGCCAGCAGCCTCACAGGGCTAGGAAACACCATATATTTT. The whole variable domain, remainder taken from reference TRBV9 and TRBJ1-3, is DSGVTQTPKHLITATGQRVTLRCSPRSGDLSVYWYQQSLDQGLQFLIQYYNGEERAKGNILERFSAQQFPDLHSELNLSSLELGDSALYFCASSLTGLGNTIYFGEGSWLTVV.

For the CDR3, the DNA is TGCGCCAGCAGCGAAACCGAGGATGAGCAGTTCTTC. This codes for CASSETEDEQFF. This chain joins TRBV5-1 and TRBJ2-1, with D hard to call. CDR1 and CDR2 from the germline V gene are SGHRS and YFSETQ. V lost 4 bases and J 8 bases, leaving 10 bases between the germline ends. The CDR3 totals 12 residues.

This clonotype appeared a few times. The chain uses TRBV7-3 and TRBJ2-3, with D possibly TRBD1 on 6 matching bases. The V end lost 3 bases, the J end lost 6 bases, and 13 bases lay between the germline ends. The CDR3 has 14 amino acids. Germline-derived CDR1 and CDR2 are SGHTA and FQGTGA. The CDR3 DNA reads TGTGCCAGCAGCTTGCGCAGGGGATTCGATACGCAGTATTTT. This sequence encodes CASSLRRGFDTQYF.

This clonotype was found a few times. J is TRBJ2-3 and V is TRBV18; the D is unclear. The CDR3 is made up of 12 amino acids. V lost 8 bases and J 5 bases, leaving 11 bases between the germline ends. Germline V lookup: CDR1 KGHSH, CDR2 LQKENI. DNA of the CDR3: TGTGCCAGCGCGGACGGAATAGATACGCAGTATTTT. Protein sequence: CASADGIDTQYF.

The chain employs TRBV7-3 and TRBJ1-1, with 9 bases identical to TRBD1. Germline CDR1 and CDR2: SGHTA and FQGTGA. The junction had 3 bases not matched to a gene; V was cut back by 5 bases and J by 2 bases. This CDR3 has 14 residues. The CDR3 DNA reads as TGTGCCAGCAGCAACACAGGGGGCAACACTGAAGCTTTCTTT. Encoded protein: CASSNTGGNTEAFF.

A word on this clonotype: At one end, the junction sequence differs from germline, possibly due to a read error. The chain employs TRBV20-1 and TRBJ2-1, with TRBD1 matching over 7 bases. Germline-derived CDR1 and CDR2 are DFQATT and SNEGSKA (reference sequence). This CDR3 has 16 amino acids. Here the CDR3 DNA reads TGCTGTGCTCCGGAAGGGGGCTTTAGGACGCGCAATGAGCAGTTCTTC. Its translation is CCAPEGGFRTRNEQFF.

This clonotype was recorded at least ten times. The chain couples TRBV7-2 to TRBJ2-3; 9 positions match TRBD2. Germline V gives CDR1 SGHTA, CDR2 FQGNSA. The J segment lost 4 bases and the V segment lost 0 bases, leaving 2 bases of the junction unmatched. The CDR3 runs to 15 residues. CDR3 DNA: TGTGCCAGCAGCTTAGCGGCGGGGGGGGCAGATACGCAGTATTTT. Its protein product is CASSLAAGGADTQYF.

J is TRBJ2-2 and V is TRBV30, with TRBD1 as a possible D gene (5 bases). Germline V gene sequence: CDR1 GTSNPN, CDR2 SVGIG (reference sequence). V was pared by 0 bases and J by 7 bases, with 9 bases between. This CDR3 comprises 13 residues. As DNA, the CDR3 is TGTGCCTGGAGTGTGGGTCAGGGCGGGGAGCTGTTTTTT. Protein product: CAWSVGQGGELFF.

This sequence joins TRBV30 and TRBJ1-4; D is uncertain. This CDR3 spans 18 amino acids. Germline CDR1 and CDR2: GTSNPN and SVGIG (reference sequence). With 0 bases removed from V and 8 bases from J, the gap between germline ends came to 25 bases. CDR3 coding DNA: TGTGCCTGGAGTGTACAACAAGGACCGCGGGAGGCAGACGAAAAACTGTTTTTT. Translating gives CAWSVQQGPREADEKLFF.

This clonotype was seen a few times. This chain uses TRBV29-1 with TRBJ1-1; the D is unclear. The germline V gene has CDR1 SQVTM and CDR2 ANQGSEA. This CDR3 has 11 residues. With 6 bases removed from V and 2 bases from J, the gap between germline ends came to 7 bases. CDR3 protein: CSVWGNTEAFF. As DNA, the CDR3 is TGCAGCGTGTGGGGTAACACTGAAGCTTTCTTT.

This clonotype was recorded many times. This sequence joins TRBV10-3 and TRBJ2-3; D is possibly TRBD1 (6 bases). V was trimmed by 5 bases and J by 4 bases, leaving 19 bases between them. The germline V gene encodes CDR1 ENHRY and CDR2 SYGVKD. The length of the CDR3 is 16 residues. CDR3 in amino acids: CAISRGQPPDADTQYF. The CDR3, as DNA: TGTGCCATCAGTCGCGGACAGCCCCCAGATGCAGATACGCAGTATTTT.

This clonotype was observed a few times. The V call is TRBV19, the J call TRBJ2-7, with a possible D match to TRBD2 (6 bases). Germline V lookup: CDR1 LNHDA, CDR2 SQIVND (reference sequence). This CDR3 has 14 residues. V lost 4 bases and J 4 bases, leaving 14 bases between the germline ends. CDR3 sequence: CASSKTGVGYEQYF. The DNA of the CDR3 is TGTGCCAGTAGTAAGACGGGAGTGGGGTACGAGCAGTACTTC.

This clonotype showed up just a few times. As DNA, the CDR3 is TGCAGTGCTAGAACCCCTAGGAACACTGAAGCTTTCTTT. This gives the protein CSARTPRNTEAFF. The genes are TRBV20-1 and TRBJ1-1; the D is unclear. Germline CDR1 is DFQATT and CDR2 is SNEGSKA (reference sequence). The V and J ends lost 2 bases and 1 base respectively, with 8 bases between them. The CDR3 has 13 amino acids.

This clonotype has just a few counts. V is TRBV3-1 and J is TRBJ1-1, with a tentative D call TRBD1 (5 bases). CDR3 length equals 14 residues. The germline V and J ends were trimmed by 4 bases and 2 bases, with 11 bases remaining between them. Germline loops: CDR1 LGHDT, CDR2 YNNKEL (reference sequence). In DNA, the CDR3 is TGTGCCAGCAGCCCACAGGTGATTAACACTGAAGCTTTCTTT. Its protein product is CASSPQVINTEAFF. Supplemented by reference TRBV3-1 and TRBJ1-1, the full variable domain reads DTAVSQTPKYLVTQMGNDKSIKCEQNLGHDTMYWYKQDSKKFLKIMFSYNNKELIINETVPNRFSPKSPDKAHLNLHINSLELGDSAVYFCASSPQVINTEAFFGQGTRLTVV.

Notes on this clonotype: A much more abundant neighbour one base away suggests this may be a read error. CDR3: CSSSSGTRVNTEAFF. The DNA for the CDR3 is TGTTCCAGCTCTTCCGGGACAAGGGTGAACACTGAAGCTTTCTTT. V gene TRBV27 combines with J gene TRBJ1-1; TRBD1 is a possible D gene (6 bases). The CDR3 consists of 15 residues. Germline loops: CDR1 MNHEY, CDR2 SMNVEV (reference sequence).

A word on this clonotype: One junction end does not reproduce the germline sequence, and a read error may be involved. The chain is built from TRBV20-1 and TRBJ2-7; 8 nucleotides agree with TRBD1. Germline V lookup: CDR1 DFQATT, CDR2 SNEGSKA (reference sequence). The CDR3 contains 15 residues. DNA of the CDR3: TGCTGTGCGAACCCATCTGACAGGGGCTCCTACGAGCAGTACTTC. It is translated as CCANPSDRGSYEQYF.

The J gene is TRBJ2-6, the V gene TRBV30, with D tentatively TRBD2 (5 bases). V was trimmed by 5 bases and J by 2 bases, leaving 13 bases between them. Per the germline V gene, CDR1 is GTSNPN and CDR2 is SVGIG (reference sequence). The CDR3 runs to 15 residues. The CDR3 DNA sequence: TGTGCCTGGGCCCGGCCGGGGACTGGGGCCAACGTCCTGACTTTC. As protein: CAWARPGTGANVLTF. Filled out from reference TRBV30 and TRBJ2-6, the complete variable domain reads SQTIHQWPATLVQPVGSPLSLECTVEGTSNPNLYWYRQAAGRGLQLLFYSVGIGQISSEVPQNLSASRPQDRQFILSSKKLLLSDSGFYLCAWARPGTGANVLTFGAGSRLTVL.

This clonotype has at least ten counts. CDR3 in amino acids: CASVVQPSNEQFF. In DNA form, the CDR3 reads TGTGCCAGCGTGGTACAGCCTTCCAATGAGCAGTTCTTC. The chain carries TRBV12-3 or TRBV12-4 and TRBJ2-1, with D uncertain. The CDR3 totals 13 residues. Between the trimmed V and J ends, which lost 8 bases and 6 bases, there was a span of 14 bases.

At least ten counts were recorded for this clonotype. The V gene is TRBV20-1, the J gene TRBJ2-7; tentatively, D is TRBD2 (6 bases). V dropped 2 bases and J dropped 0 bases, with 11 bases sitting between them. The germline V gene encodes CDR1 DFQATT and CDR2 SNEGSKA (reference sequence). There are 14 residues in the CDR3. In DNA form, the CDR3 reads TGCAGTGCTAGATGGGACTCCCGCTCCTACGAGCAGTACTTC. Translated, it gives CSARWDSRSYEQYF.

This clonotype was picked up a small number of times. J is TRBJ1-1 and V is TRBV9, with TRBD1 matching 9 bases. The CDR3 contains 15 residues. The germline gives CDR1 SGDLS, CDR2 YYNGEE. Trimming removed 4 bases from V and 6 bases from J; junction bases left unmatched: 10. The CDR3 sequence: CASSYAGTGYPEAFF. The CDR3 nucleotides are TGTGCCAGCAGCTATGCCGGGACAGGGTATCCTGAAGCTTTCTTT.

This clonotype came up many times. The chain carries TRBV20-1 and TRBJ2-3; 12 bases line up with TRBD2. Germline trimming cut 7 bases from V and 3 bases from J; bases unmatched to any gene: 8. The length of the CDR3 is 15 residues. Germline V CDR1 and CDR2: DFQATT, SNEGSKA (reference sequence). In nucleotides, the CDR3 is TGCAGTGGACCGACTAGCGGGAGTGGAACAGATACGCAGTATTTT. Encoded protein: CSGPTSGSGTDTQYF.

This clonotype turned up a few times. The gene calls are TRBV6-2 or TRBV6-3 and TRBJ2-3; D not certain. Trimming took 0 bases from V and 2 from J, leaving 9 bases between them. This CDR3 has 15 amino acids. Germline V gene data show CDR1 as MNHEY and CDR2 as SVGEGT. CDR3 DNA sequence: TGTGCCAGCAGTTACTCGGCTACCACCACAGATACGCAGTATTTT. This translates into CASSYSATTTDTQYF.

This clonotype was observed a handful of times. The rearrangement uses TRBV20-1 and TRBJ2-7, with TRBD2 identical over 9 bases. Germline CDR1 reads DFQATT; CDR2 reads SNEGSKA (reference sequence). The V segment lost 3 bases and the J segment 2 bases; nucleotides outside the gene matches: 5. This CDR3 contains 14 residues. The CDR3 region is CSARGREGPYEQYF. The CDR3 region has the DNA TGCAGTGCTAGGGGGCGGGAGGGCCCCTACGAGCAGTACTTC.

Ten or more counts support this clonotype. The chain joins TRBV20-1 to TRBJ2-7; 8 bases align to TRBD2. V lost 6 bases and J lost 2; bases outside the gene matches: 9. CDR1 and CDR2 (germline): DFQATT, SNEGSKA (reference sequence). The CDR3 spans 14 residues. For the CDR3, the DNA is TGCAGTGCCCCGAGCGGGAGCCCCACCTACGAGCAGTACTTC. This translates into CSAPSGSPTYEQYF.

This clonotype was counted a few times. In DNA, the CDR3 is TGTGCCAGCAGCTTGCAGGGACAGGGGGCATTCAGGGAGCTGTTTTTT. Its translation is CASSLQGQGAFRELFF. The V and J genes are TRBV7-2 and TRBJ2-2; 12 nucleotides line up with TRBD1. This CDR3 spans 16 amino acids. The V and J ends lost 3 bases and 9 bases, in that order; junction bases with no gene match: 8. The germline V gene encodes CDR1 SGHTA and CDR2 FQGNSA. Drawing the rest from reference TRBV7-2 and TRBJ2-2, the complete variable domain is GAGVSQSPSNKVTEKGKDVELRCDPISGHTALYWYRQSLGQGLEFLIYFQGNSAPDKSGLPSDRFSAERTGGSVSTLTIQRTQQEDSAVYLCASSLQGQGAFRELFFGEGSRLTVL.

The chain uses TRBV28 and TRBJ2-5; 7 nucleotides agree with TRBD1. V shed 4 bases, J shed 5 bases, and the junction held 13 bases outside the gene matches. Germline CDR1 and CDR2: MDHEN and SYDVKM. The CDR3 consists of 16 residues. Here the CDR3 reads CASSSPGQLTLETQYF. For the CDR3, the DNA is TGTGCCAGCAGTTCGCCGGGACAGCTTACATTGGAGACCCAGTACTTC.

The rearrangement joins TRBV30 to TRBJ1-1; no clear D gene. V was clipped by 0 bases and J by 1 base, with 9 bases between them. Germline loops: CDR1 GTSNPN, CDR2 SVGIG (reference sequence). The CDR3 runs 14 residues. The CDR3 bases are TGTGCCTGGAGTGTATGGCACCCGAACACTGAAGCTTTCTTT. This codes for CAWSVWHPNTEAFF.

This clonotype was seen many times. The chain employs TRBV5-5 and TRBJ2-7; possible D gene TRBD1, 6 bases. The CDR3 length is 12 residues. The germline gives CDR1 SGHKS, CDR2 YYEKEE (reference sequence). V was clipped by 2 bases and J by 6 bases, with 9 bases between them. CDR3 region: CASSFLGGEQYF. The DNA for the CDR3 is TGTGCCAGCAGCTTTCTAGGGGGCGAGCAGTACTTC.